The present TCR beta chain was sequenced within a study of T-cell memory formation after mild COVID-19. CDR1 SGHRS and CDR2 YFSETQ come from the germline V gene. The V gene lost 0 bases and the J gene lost 8 bases, with 8 bases spanning the gap. The CDR3 totals 12 residues. TCR alpha and TCR beta cDNA libraries carrying sample barcodes and UMIs were produced by 5'RACE using constant-segment primers. TCRdb independently ran MiXCR on the 5' RACE reads; one entry per CDR3 protein. Of a few hundred thousand distinct CDR3 sequences in the sample, about a sixth are singletons; the top ten hold 23%. Sequenced sample: PBMCs or a T cell subset sorted from them (not recorded which). The chain recombines TRBV5-1 with TRBJ1-2, with D possibly TRBD1 on 5 matching bases. The receptor was isolated from a man aged 18 to 35 who had mild COVID-19 (a few samples of this study predate the infection). Cell type and time point are not known. Here the CDR3 reads CASSLDGGGYTF. DNA of the CDR3: TGCGCCAGCAGCTTGGACGGGGGAGGCTACACCTTC.